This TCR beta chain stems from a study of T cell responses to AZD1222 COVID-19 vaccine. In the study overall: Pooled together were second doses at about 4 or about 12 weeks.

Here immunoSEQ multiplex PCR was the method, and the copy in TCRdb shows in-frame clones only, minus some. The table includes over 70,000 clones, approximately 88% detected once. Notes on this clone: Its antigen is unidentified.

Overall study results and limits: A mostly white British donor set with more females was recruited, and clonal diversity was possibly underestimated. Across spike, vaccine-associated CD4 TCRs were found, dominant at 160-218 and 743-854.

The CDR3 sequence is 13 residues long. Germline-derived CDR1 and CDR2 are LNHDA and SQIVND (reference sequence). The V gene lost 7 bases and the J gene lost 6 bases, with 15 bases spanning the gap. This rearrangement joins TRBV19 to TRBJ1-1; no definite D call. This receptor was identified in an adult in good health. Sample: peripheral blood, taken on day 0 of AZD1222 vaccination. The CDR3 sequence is CASTPTYPAEAFF. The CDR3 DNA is TGTGCCAGTACGCCTACTTACCCGGCTGAAGCTTTCTTT.